This T cell receptor (beta chain) is drawn from a study of cytomegalovirus exposure and HLA in healthy donors. Study-wide background: About 180 million T cells yielded some 120 million unique TCR beta sequences in earlier analysis.

In regard to this clone: The antigen is not known.

This CDR3 has 17 amino acids. Losses at the gene ends were 8 bases for V and 4 bases for J; bases not matched to a gene: 16. The germline V gene has CDR1 MNHEY and CDR2 SMNVEV (reference sequence). It was with 60 Vbeta and 13 Jbeta primers that the PCR ran. Assay used: immunoSEQ multiplex PCR; TCRdb lists only in-frame clones, some missing. This table holds almost 200,000 clones, 70% to 90% found once. General study points: Researchers had no immune exposure information except CMV serostatus available. In a later analysis, productive TCRs from donors in an Asian-associated ancestry cluster reportedly carried fewer N-insertions than the cohort mean. It is likely that the observed cluster of highly shared sequence variants was a sequencing artifact.

Sequences were obtained from PBMCs. This sequence joins TRBV27 and TRBJ2-3; 9 bases map to TRBD2. This clonotype was sampled from a woman aged 45-60 years in good health and CMV-seronegative. The CDR3 reads CASAPPALAGPPDTQYF. CDR3 in DNA: TGTGCCAGCGCCCCCCCCGCCCTAGCGGGACCCCCAGATACGCAGTATTTT.